These 28 T cell receptor beta chains share one sample of origin, sequenced in a study of cytomegalovirus exposure and HLA in healthy donors. PCR involved 60 Vbeta and 13 Jbeta primers. Sequencing was performed with immunoSEQ multiplex PCR; in TCRdb, only in-frame clones are kept and a portion is missing. Of tens of thousands of clones listed, roughly 70% were seen once; the top ten hold roughly 10%. Sample: PBMCs. These TCRs come from a woman between 45 and 60 years old in good health and CMV-seropositive.

The table lists this clone with a count of one. The V call is TRBV7-2, the J call TRBJ1-2; 8 bases line up with TRBD1. The ends lost 5 bases at V and 7 bases at J; junction bases unmatched: 15. The CDR3 extends over 16 amino acids. The germline V gene encodes CDR1 SGHTA and CDR2 FQGNSA. CDR3 amino acids: CASSPMGSGGAGGYTF. In DNA form, the CDR3 reads TGTGCCAGCAGCCCAATGGGGTCAGGGGGCGCGGGTGGCTACACCTTC.

Notes on this clone: Other DNA sequences within the sample encode an identical CDR3. V usage is TRBV4-3 and J usage is TRBJ1-1; unclear D gene. Germline CDR1 reads LGHNA; CDR2 reads YSLEER. The CDR3 length is 14 residues. The germline V and J ends were trimmed by 0 bases and 11 bases, with 16 bases remaining between them. The CDR3 loop reads CASSQDLSGKKAFF. The CDR3 DNA follows: TGCGCCAGCAGCCAAGATTTATCAGGCAAAAAGGCTTTCTTT.

The chain is built from TRBV2 and TRBJ2-5; 7 bases fit TRBD1. With V trimmed by 1 base and J by 0 bases, 14 bases remained unmatched. CDR3 length: 19 amino acids. Germline-derived CDR1 and CDR2 are SNHLY and FYNNEI. The CDR3 nucleotides are TGTGCCAGCAGTGAAGTGTCGGCCCCACGAAGGGGGCACCAAGAGACCCAGTACTTC. This encodes CASSEVSAPRRGHQETQYF. The full variable domain, with the rest looked up from reference TRBV2 and TRBJ2-5, is EPEVTQTPSHQVTQMGQEVILRCVPISNHLYFYWYRQILGQKVEFLVSFYNNEISEKSEIFDDQFSVERPDGSNFTLKIRSTKLEDSAMYFCASSEVSAPRRGHQETQYFGPGTRLLVL.

The rearrangement joins TRBV7-9 to TRBJ1-5; no firm D call. Trimming stripped 5 bases from V and 7 bases from J, with 9 bases between. Germline V lookup: CDR1 SEHNR, CDR2 FQNEAQ (reference sequence). The CDR3 has 12 amino acids. As DNA, the CDR3 is TGTGCCAGCAGCCGGCCAGGCCAGCCCCAGCATTTT. It specifies CASSRPGQPQHF.

The rearrangement joins TRBV6-6 to TRBJ1-6, with D hard to call. Germline V lookup: CDR1 MNHNY, CDR2 SVGAGI (reference sequence). V lost 8 bases to trimming and J lost 4 bases, with 12 bases between them. The CDR3 spans 14 residues. The CDR3 sequence is CASGAGEYNSPLHF. Written as DNA, the CDR3 is TGTGCCAGCGGCGCGGGAGAATATAATTCACCCCTCCACTTT.

Note on this clone: Different DNA sequences within this sample yield the same CDR3. The chain combines TRBV6-5 with TRBJ1-5; D remains ambiguous. CDR3 size: 13 residues. Trimming pared 0 bases from V and 5 bases from J, leaving 5 bases between. Germline CDR1 MNHEY, CDR2 SVGAGI. The CDR3 nucleotides read TGTGCCAGCAGTTACTCGAGGGATCAGCCCCAGCATTTT. Amino acids: CASSYSRDQPQHF.

This clone was seen only a few times. The genes are TRBV2 and TRBJ2-1; TRBD2 matches 8 bases. The germline V gene has CDR1 SNHLY and CDR2 FYNNEI. CDR3 length: 15 amino acids. Unmatched junction bases numbered 7, after V lost 5 bases and J lost 4 bases. The CDR3 DNA reads TGTGCCAGCAGTAGTAAGCGGGGGCGATACAATGAGCAGTTCTTC. It specifies CASSSKRGRYNEQFF.

The V and J genes are TRBV5-1 and TRBJ1-1; D gene ambiguous. This CDR3 comprises 15 residues. V dropped 0 bases and J dropped 1 base, with 10 bases sitting between them. Germline CDR1 reads SGHRS; CDR2 reads YFSETQ. CDR3 coding DNA: TGCGCCAGCAGCTTGGCCAATCAGGAGAACACTGAAGCTTTCTTT. Its translation: CASSLANQENTEAFF.

The rearrangement uses TRBV15 and TRBJ2-5; 8 positions match TRBD1. V shed 0 bases and J 1 base; nucleotides not matched to a gene: 4. This CDR3 comprises 16 residues. Germline V lookup: CDR1 LNHNV, CDR2 YYDKDF (reference sequence). The CDR3 region has the DNA TGTGCCACCAGCAGAGAAGCAGGACAGGGCCAAGAGACCCAGTACTTC. Translating it yields CATSREAGQGQETQYF.

The CDR3: CASTVGGLDEKLFF. DNA for the CDR3: TGTGCCAGCACGGTTGGGGGGTTGGATGAAAAACTGTTTTTT. The chain is built from TRBV7-9 and TRBJ1-4; the D gene is possibly TRBD1 (5 bases). Trimming removed 7 bases at V and 6 bases at J, with 15 bases between. The CDR3 has 14 amino acids. The V gene's germline CDR1 is SEHNR and CDR2 FQNEAQ (reference sequence).

This clone was detected only a few times. The chain employs TRBV10-1 and TRBJ2-1, with TRBD2 matching over 8 bases. CDR3 size: 16 residues. The germline CDR1 and CDR2 sequences are WNHNN and SYGVQD (reference sequence). V lost 4 bases to trimming and J lost 0 bases; unmatched junction nucleotides: 5. CDR3 in DNA: TGCGCCAGCAGTGGGGGGACTAGACTCTCCTACAATGAGCAGTTCTTC. It encodes CASSGGTRLSYNEQFF.

The V call is TRBV9, the J call TRBJ1-2, with 8 bases matching TRBD1. The CDR3 has 15 residues. Germline V gives CDR1 SGDLS, CDR2 YYNGEE. The trim removed 0 bases at V and 1 base at J, leaving 2 bases unmatched. The CDR3 sequence: CASSVDRGINYGYTF. In nucleotides, the CDR3 is TGTGCCAGCAGCGTAGACAGGGGGATTAACTATGGCTACACCTTC.

As DNA, the CDR3 is TGTGCCAGCACCGGATTCGCAGGGAACACTGAAGCTTTCTTT. Translating it yields CASTGFAGNTEAFF. The chain combines TRBV28 with TRBJ1-1; D is unresolved. Germline-derived CDR1 and CDR2 are MDHEN and SYDVKM. V was pared by 7 bases and J by 1 base, with 13 bases between. The CDR3 runs 14 residues.

V and J are TRBV21-1 and TRBJ2-3; the table's TRBD2 call for D was not verified on the DNA. TRBV21-1 is a pseudogene. This CDR3 contains 20 residues. The CDR3 spells CASTQTRSLLGAGDTDTQYF. The CDR3 nucleotides read TGTGCCAGCACCCAAACCCGTAGCCTCCTAGGAGCGGGAGACACAGATACGCAGTATTTT.

This clone was observed a few times. The chain links TRBV28 to TRBJ2-7, with 9 bases matching TRBD1. V was pared by 6 bases and J by 3 bases, with 9 bases of the junction left unmatched. CDR1 MDHEN and CDR2 SYDVKM come from the germline V gene. The CDR3 extends over 15 amino acids. The CDR3 sequence: CASRQQGAGFYEQYF. CDR3 nucleotide sequence: TGTGCCAGCAGGCAACAGGGGGCGGGCTTCTACGAGCAGTACTTC.

This clone came up a few times. V is TRBV9 and J is TRBJ2-7; 12 nucleotides agree with TRBD2. CDR1 is SGDLS, CDR2 YYNGEE, per germline. The CDR3 runs 15 residues. The junction had 10 bases not matched to a gene; V was cut back by 4 bases and J by 8 bases. The CDR3 here is CASSPGTSGPTQQYF. The CDR3 bases are TGTGCCAGCAGCCCTGGGACTAGCGGGCCAACCCAGCAGTACTTC.

CDR3 region: CASSLSGEGYTF. CDR3 nucleotides: TGTGCCAGCAGCTTATCAGGGGAGGGCTACACCTTC. The chain links TRBV11-3 to TRBJ1-2, with D perhaps TRBD1 (6 bases). V lost 2 bases to trimming and J lost 8 bases, with 9 bases between them. Germline values: CDR1 SGHNT, CDR2 YENEEA. CDR3 length equals 12 residues.

The chain joins TRBV7-2 to TRBJ2-5, with 12 nucleotides matching TRBD2. Looked up from germline, CDR1 is SGHTA and CDR2 is FQGNSA. This CDR3 region has 16 residues. V lost 5 bases and J lost 6; bases outside the gene matches: 10. CDR3 DNA: TGTGCCAGCAGCCCGACTAGCGGGAGTGCCGGGAAGACCCAGTACTTC. This sequence encodes CASSPTSGSAGKTQYF.

The CDR3 reads CASSLSRGGPPLHF. Written as DNA, the CDR3 is TGTGCCAGCAGTTTATCAAGAGGAGGTCCACCCCTCCACTTT. The rearrangement uses TRBV27 and TRBJ1-6; D unclear. The V gene's germline CDR1 is MNHEY and CDR2 SMNVEV (reference sequence). The CDR3 runs to 14 residues. V lost 0 bases to trimming and J lost 11 bases, with 11 bases between them.

The CDR3 DNA is TGTGCCAGCAGTTGGGGACAGAGGGCATACAATGAGCAGTTCTTC. Translating gives CASSWGQRAYNEQFF. The chain carries TRBV27 and TRBJ2-1; TRBD1 matches at 7 bases. V was clipped by 4 bases and J by 4 bases; unmatched bases: 7. Germline CDR1 is MNHEY and CDR2 is SMNVEV (reference sequence). The CDR3 runs 15 residues.

This clone showed up just once. This chain uses TRBV9 with TRBJ2-1; TRBD2 aligns across 10 bases. The CDR3 is made up of 15 amino acids. In germline, CDR1 is SGDLS, CDR2 YYNGEE. J lost 7 bases, V lost 0 bases, and 4 bases had no gene match. This chain's CDR3 is CASSVGLAGANEQFF. CDR3 DNA sequence: TGTGCCAGCAGCGTAGGACTAGCGGGCGCGAATGAGCAGTTCTTC.

The rearrangement joins TRBV6-4 to TRBJ2-3; maybe TRBD1 (5 bases). Trimming removed 3 bases from V and 0 bases from J, with 7 bases in between. CDR3 length: 14 residues. Germline V gene data show CDR1 as MRHNA and CDR2 as SNTAGT. CDR3 DNA sequence: TGTGCCAGCAGTGATAGGGGTAGCACAGATACGCAGTATTTT. Amino acids: CASSDRGSTDTQYF.

In its sample, this clone was seen a few times. The V and J genes are TRBV5-4 and TRBJ2-7, with 10 bases lining up with TRBD1. The germline CDR1 and CDR2 sequences are SGHNT and YYREEE (reference sequence). V shed 6 bases and J 5 bases; nucleotides not matched to a gene: 11. CDR3 length: 15 residues. The CDR3 region has the DNA TGTGCCAGCACCGACATATTGACAGGGGGCAACGAGCAGTACTTC. This gives the protein CASTDILTGGNEQYF.

The J gene is TRBJ2-3, the V gene TRBV27; TRBD1 is a possible D gene (6 bases). This CDR3 region has 13 residues. The V end was cut by 7 bases, the J end by 1 base, with 9 bases between. Germline CDR1 is MNHEY and CDR2 is SMNVEV (reference sequence). The CDR3 reads CASKRQGTDTQYF. CDR3 bases: TGTGCCAGCAAGCGACAGGGCACAGATACGCAGTATTTT.

The rearrangement uses TRBV4-3 and TRBJ2-6; D might be TRBD2 (5 bases). The CDR3 runs to 17 residues. The germline V gene has CDR1 LGHNA and CDR2 YSLEER. Trimming removed 5 bases at V and 1 base at J, with 15 bases between. As DNA, the CDR3 is TGCGCCAGCAGCTTCCAAACAACTAGTTCTGGGGCCAACGTCCTGACTTTC. Translated: CASSFQTTSSGANVLTF.

This clone was counted only a few times. The chain joins TRBV6-6 to TRBJ2-7; D remains ambiguous. Germline lookup yields CDR1 MNHNY and CDR2 SVGAGI (reference sequence). With 6 bases removed from V and 1 base from J, the gap between germline ends came to 16 bases. The CDR3 runs to 15 residues. CDR3 sequence (DNA): TGTGCCAGCAGCCCCCGAGGTGTATTTTCCTACGAGCAGTACTTC. Protein product: CASSPRGVFSYEQYF.

The J gene is TRBJ2-7, the V gene TRBV29-1; 9 bases match TRBD1. V was pared by 3 bases and J by 3 bases, with 6 bases of the junction left unmatched. CDR1 and CDR2 (germline): SQVTM, ANQGSEA. The CDR3 extends over 14 amino acids. CDR3 sequence reads: CSVDLGQGNYEQYF. For the CDR3, the DNA is TGCAGCGTTGACCTCGGACAGGGGAACTACGAGCAGTACTTC.

J is TRBJ1-2 and V is TRBV9; 9 nucleotides agree with TRBD1. The CDR3 has 16 residues. With V trimmed by 3 bases and J by 3 bases, 9 bases remained unmatched. CDR1 and CDR2 from the germline V gene are SGDLS and YYNGEE. In nucleotides, the CDR3 is TGTGCCAGCAGCGCCACAGGGGGCGGGATTGACTATGGCTACACCTTC. Translation: CASSATGGGIDYGYTF. The full variable domain, rest sourced from reference TRBV9 and TRBJ1-2, is DSGVTQTPKHLITATGQRVTLRCSPRSGDLSVYWYQQSLDQGLQFLIQYYNGEERAKGNILERFSAQQFPDLHSELNLSSLELGDSALYFCASSATGGGIDYGYTFGSGTRLTVV.